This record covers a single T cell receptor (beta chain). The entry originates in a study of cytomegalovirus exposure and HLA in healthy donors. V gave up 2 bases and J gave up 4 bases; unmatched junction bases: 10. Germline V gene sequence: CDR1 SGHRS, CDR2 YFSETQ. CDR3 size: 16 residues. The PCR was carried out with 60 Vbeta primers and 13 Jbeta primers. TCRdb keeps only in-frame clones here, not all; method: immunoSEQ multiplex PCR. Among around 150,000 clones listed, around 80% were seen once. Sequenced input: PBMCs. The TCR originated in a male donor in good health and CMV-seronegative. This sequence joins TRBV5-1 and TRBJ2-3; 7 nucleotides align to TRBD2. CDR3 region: CASSLPKRGLSDTQYF. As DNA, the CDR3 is TGCGCCAGCAGCTTACCTAAGCGGGGATTATCAGATACGCAGTATTTT. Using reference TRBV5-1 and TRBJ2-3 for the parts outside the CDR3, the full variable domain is KAGVTQTPRYLIKTRGQQVTLSCSPISGHRSVSWYQQTPGQGLQFLFEYFSETQRNKGNFPGRFSGRQFSNSRSEMNVSTLELGDSALYLCASSLPKRGLSDTQYFGPGTRLTVL.